These T cell receptor beta chains were read from a single sample in a study of blood T cells in healthy people across ages. TCRdb re-analysed the 5' RACE reads in MiXCR, keeping a single row per CDR3 protein. Of around 1.7 million distinct CDR3 sequences listed, roughly 27% are singletons. The material sequenced was blood. These receptors all stem from a woman aged 30 to 39 in good health. CDR3s include the opening cysteine and the closing phenylalanine or tryptophan. The D gene is left open where the match is weak. Only some rows state a clone size, as once, few, many or a class for expanded clones.

TRBJ2-7	.	TRBV7-9	many	CASSFNGYPLYEQYF	TGTGCCAGCAGCTTTAATGGCTACCCTCTGTACGAGCAGTACTTC
TRBJ1-1	.	TRBV20-1	few	CSARDPGNTEAFF	TGCAGTGCTAGAGATCCCGGCAACACTGAAGCTTTCTTT
TRBJ2-1	.	TRBV28	many	CASSREGNEQFF	TGTGCCAGCAGCAGAGAGGGGAATGAGCAGTTCTTC
TRBJ1-4	.	TRBV20-1	many	CSVDSGIFGNEKLFF	TGCAGTGTCGACAGTGGGATCTTCGGTAATGAAAAACTGTTTTTT
TRBJ1-4	TRBD1	TRBV28	few	CASSLYGTGHEKLFF	TGTGCCAGCAGTTTATATGGGACAGGGCATGAAAAACTGTTTTTT
TRBJ1-4	TRBD1	TRBV13	few	CASSTAPGGDNEKLFF	TGTGCCAGCAGCACAGCTCCAGGGGGCGATAATGAAAAACTGTTTTTT
TRBJ2-6	.	TRBV5-1	.	CASRATSGANVLTF	TGCGCCAGCAGGGCAACCTCTGGGGCCAACGTCCTGACTTTC
TRBJ1-5	TRBD1	TRBV29-1	.	CSVAQGAGQPQHF	TGCAGCGTTGCACAGGGGGCGGGTCAGCCCCAGCATTTT
TRBJ2-3	.	TRBV28	.	CASSTRTANLVDTQYF	TGTGCCAGCAGTACTCGGACAGCTAATCTTGTAGATACGCAGTATTTT
TRBJ2-1	.	TRBV7-3	many	CASSPRAVAAYNEQFF	TGTGCCAGCAGCCCCCGAGCGGTGGCTGCCTACAATGAGCAGTTCTTC
TRBJ2-1	TRBD1	TRBV5-1	.	CASSPESRDSSSYNEQFF	TGCGCCAGCAGCCCGGAAAGCAGGGACAGCTCATCCTACAATGAGCAGTTCTTC
TRBJ2-7	TRBD1	TRBV12-3/TRBV12-4	many	CASSLGQEGSYEQYF	TGTGCCAGCAGTTTGGGACAGGAAGGCTCCTACGAGCAGTACTTC
TRBJ2-3	.	TRBV12-3/TRBV12-4	.	CASRQSWGPSTDTQYF	TGTGCCAGCAGGCAGAGTTGGGGACCAAGCACAGATACGCAGTATTTT
TRBJ1-5	.	TRBV24-1	few	CATSDFPTTEPQHF	TGTGCCACCAGTGATTTCCCCACCACGGAGCCCCAGCATTTT
TRBJ2-1	.	TRBV5-6	.	CASSLQELSYNEQFF	TGTGCCAGCAGCTTGCAGGAACTGTCCTACAATGAGCAGTTCTTC
TRBJ2-7	.	TRBV5-1	few	CASAPRDFSSYEQYF	TGCGCCAGCGCGCCAAGGGATTTCAGCTCCTACGAGCAGTACTTC
TRBJ2-1	TRBD1	TRBV6-2/TRBV6-3	few	CASSTRDRGRNEQFF	TGTGCCAGCAGTACCCGGGACAGGGGTCGCAATGAGCAGTTCTTC
TRBJ2-5	.	TRBV6-2/TRBV6-3	many	CASTYTGLRQETQYF	TGTGCCAGCACCTATACTGGGCTTCGCCAAGAGACCCAGTACTTC
TRBJ2-1	TRBD2	TRBV20-1	.	CSANGLAGGPNEQFF	TGCAGTGCCAACGGATTAGCGGGAGGGCCAAATGAGCAGTTCTTC
TRBJ2-7	.	TRBV28	few	CASSLWSDSVVYEQYF	TGTGCCAGCAGTTTATGGTCCGACTCGGTGGTGTACGAGCAGTACTTC
TRBJ2-6	.	TRBV12-5	.	CASAGPGQSSGANVLTF	TGTGCTAGTGCCGGCCCGGGACAATCCTCTGGGGCCAACGTCCTGACTTTC
TRBJ2-1	TRBD2	TRBV7-9	.	CASSFVQREGGEQFF	TGTGCCAGCAGCTTTGTCCAGCGGGAGGGAGGGGAGCAGTTCTTC
TRBJ1-5	TRBD1	TRBV6-2/TRBV6-3	few	CASSQGSDRGRGQPQHF	TGTGCCAGCAGCCAAGGGTCTGACAGGGGGCGGGGTCAGCCCCAGCATTTT
TRBJ2-3	TRBD2	TRBV12-3/TRBV12-4	few	CASHSGDTDTQYF	TGTGCCAGCCATAGCGGGGACACAGATACGCAGTATTTT
TRBJ1-1	TRBD1	TRBV6-2/TRBV6-3	.	CASLQGAATEAFF	TGTGCCAGCCTACAGGGGGCAGCCACTGAAGCTTTCTTT
TRBJ1-1	.	TRBV5-1	few	CASSPTSRNTEAFF	TGCGCCAGCAGCCCGACCTCTCGGAACACTGAAGCTTTCTTT
TRBJ2-7	TRBD1	TRBV20-1	few	CSATTGQTDEQYF	TGCAGTGCCACGACAGGGCAAACAGACGAGCAGTACTTC
TRBJ2-7	TRBD2	TRBV15	few	CATSRDRAGGSYEQYF	TGTGCCACCAGCAGAGATAGAGCGGGAGGGTCCTACGAGCAGTACTTC
TRBJ2-1	TRBD1	TRBV3-1	.	CASSYWDRAYNEQFF	TGTGCCAGCAGCTACTGGGACAGGGCCTACAATGAGCAGTTCTTC